These 10 T cell receptor beta chains were all obtained from the same sample, sequenced in a study of T-cell memory formation after mild COVID-19. TCRdb recomputed calls from the 5' RACE reads with MiXCR, one row per CDR3 protein. The profile shows 190,000 or so distinct CDR3 sequences, 20% to 25% of them singletons. Input material: PBMCs or a T cell subset sorted from them (not recorded which). Source of these receptors: an adult woman who had mild COVID-19 (a few samples of this study predate the infection). Cell type and time point are not known.

This chain links TRBV25-1 with TRBJ2-7; no reliable D call. V lost 3 bases, J lost 2 bases, and 8 bases lay in between. Per germline, CDR1 MGHDK and CDR2 SYGVNS. This CDR3 has 13 residues. The CDR3 DNA reads TGTGCCAGCAGTGATAAAGATACCTACGAGCAGTACTTC. Translated: CASSDKDTYEQYF.

This sequence joins TRBV3-1 and TRBJ2-3; D is unresolved. CDR3 length: 15 amino acids. The germline gives CDR1 LGHDT, CDR2 YNNKEL (reference sequence). The V and J ends lost 0 bases and 2 bases respectively, with 9 bases between them. CDR3 protein: CASSQDGLPTDTQYF. The CDR3 DNA reads as TGTGCCAGCAGCCAAGATGGCCTGCCCACAGATACGCAGTATTTT.

V gene TRBV30 combines with J gene TRBJ2-1, with 9 bases fitting TRBD2. J gave up 7 bases and V 2 bases, and 6 bases lay outside the gene matches. The CDR3 runs 14 residues. The V gene's germline CDR1 is GTSNPN and CDR2 SVGIG (reference sequence). CDR3 protein: CAWSFGLAFNEQFF. CDR3 sequence (DNA): TGTGCCTGGAGTTTCGGACTAGCGTTTAATGAGCAGTTCTTC.

The chain combines TRBV12-3 or TRBV12-4 with TRBJ1-2, with D uncertain. Trimming removed 6 bases from V and 6 bases from J, with 11 bases in between. The CDR3 consists of 12 residues. DNA for the CDR3: TGTGCCAGCAGAAACCCTCCGGATGGCTACACCTTC. Amino acid sequence: CASRNPPDGYTF.

This rearrangement joins TRBV5-1 to TRBJ1-1; the D is unclear. This CDR3 region has 15 residues. The V gene lost 0 bases and the J gene lost 1 base, with 10 bases spanning the gap. Looked up from germline, CDR1 is SGHRS and CDR2 is YFSETQ. CDR3 coding DNA: TGCGCCAGCAGCTTGGTAGGGTTGACGAACACTGAAGCTTTCTTT. Residues: CASSLVGLTNTEAFF.

The V and J genes are TRBV27 and TRBJ1-1; D is possibly TRBD1 (5 bases). From germline, CDR1 is MNHEY and CDR2 SMNVEV (reference sequence). The CDR3 sequence is 12 residues long. V dropped 11 bases and J dropped 0 bases, with 10 bases sitting between them. DNA of the CDR3: TGTGCCTCGGGACGGATGAACACTGAAGCTTTCTTT. It yields the protein CASGRMNTEAFF.

This clonotype was recorded a few times. This rearrangement joins TRBV7-9 to TRBJ1-2; D is unresolved. The CDR3 is 12 residues long. V was trimmed by 5 bases and J by 3 bases, leaving 7 bases between them. Germline V gene sequence: CDR1 SEHNR, CDR2 FQNEAQ (reference sequence). In nucleotides, the CDR3 is TGTGCCAGCAGCACAGACCACTATGGCTACACCTTC. Encoded protein: CASSTDHYGYTF.

A few counts support this clonotype. The chain employs TRBV5-6 and TRBJ2-1; 7 bases match TRBD2. The CDR3 loop spans 16 amino acids. Germline V gene data show CDR1 as SGHDT and CDR2 as YYEEEE. The trim removed 2 bases at V and 4 bases at J, leaving 9 bases unmatched. In DNA form, the CDR3 reads TGTGCCAGCAGCTTAGACCGGGACTACATGTACAATGAGCAGTTCTTC. Translated, it gives CASSLDRDYMYNEQFF.

This clonotype came up many times. The chain has TRBV5-1 and TRBJ1-1; 9 bases match TRBD1. This CDR3 comprises 17 residues. The germline V gene has CDR1 SGHRS and CDR2 YFSETQ. The J segment lost 4 bases and the V segment lost 0 bases, leaving 10 bases of the junction unmatched. In DNA, the CDR3 is TGCGCCAGCAGCTTGGAGCCACAGGGGGCGCGTGGCACTGAAGCTTTCTTT. Its translation: CASSLEPQGARGTEAFF. Filled out from reference TRBV5-1 and TRBJ1-1, the complete variable domain reads KAGVTQTPRYLIKTRGQQVTLSCSPISGHRSVSWYQQTPGQGLQFLFEYFSETQRNKGNFPGRFSGRQFSNSRSEMNVSTLELGDSALYLCASSLEPQGARGTEAFFGQGTRLTVV.

This clonotype was observed a few times. The chain recombines TRBV7-9 with TRBJ1-2, with TRBD1 matching 10 bases. CDR3 size: 17 residues. Germline CDR1 and CDR2: SEHNR and FQNEAQ (reference sequence). V shed 1 base and J 2 bases; nucleotides not matched to a gene: 7. Here the CDR3 reads CASSLGGQGPENYGYTF. For the CDR3, the DNA is TGTGCCAGCAGCTTAGGGGGACAGGGGCCCGAAAACTATGGCTACACCTTC.